The T cell receptor (beta chain) described here comes from a study of cytomegalovirus exposure and HLA in healthy donors. Study findings and constraints: Researchers reported in a later analysis that a missense DCLRE1C variant was tied to TCR beta V- and J-gene trimming. Most CMV-associated TCR beta chains appeared HLA-restricted in a later analysis. Common viral pathogens were later found to be apparently linked to several of the most significant clusters.

Remarks on this clone: Its specificity is not known.

60 Vbeta and 13 Jbeta primers were used in PCR. This table comes from immunoSEQ multiplex PCR, and its TCRdb copy is limited to in-frame clones, with some not included. Of some 160,000 clones listed, roughly 85% are singletons. This receptor was obtained from a woman aged 40 to 50 in good health and CMV-seronegative. The sequenced material came from PBMCs.

CDR3 nucleotide sequence: TGTGCCAGCAGCCAATGGACGGGAGCCACAGATACGCAGTATTTT. Translated: CASSQWTGATDTQYF. J is TRBJ2-3 and V is TRBV14, with TRBD2 as a possible D gene (6 bases). The ends were cut back, 2 bases at V and 2 bases at J, with 11 bases in the middle. The CDR3 contains 15 residues. CDR1 and CDR2 (germline): SGHDN, FVKESK.